A single sample gave rise to the 9 T cell receptor beta chains below, sequenced in a study of monozygotic twins with inflammatory bowel disease. After re-calling the 5' RACE reads, TCRdb lists one entry per CDR3 protein, DNA absent. The repertoire table contains around 450,000 distinct CDR3 sequences. Input material: blood. The receptors derive from a human donor with ulcerative colitis or Crohn's disease, or a healthy co-twin of an affected twin (not recorded which).

V is TRBV10-3 and J is TRBJ2-1; TCRdb returns TRBD1, unconfirmable since there is no DNA. The CDR3 runs 17 residues. The germline V gene has CDR1 ENHRY and CDR2 SYGVKD. The CDR3 here is CATRDRVSDSSYNEQFF.

V usage is TRBV10-3 and J usage is TRBJ2-1; TCRdb designates TRBD2, a call that cannot be tested without DNA. CDR1 ENHRY and CDR2 SYGVKD come from the germline V gene. CDR3 size: 18 residues. The CDR3: CAISDWTSGKSYGGEQFF.

V and J are TRBV5-4 and TRBJ1-5; lacking DNA, the TRBD1 call made by TCRdb goes unchecked. The CDR3 consists of 15 residues. The germline CDR1 and CDR2 sequences are SGHNT and YYREEE (reference sequence). The CDR3 sequence is CASSLDQGPYQPQHF.

The chain combines TRBV10-3 with TRBJ1-2. Germline lookup yields CDR1 ENHRY and CDR2 SYGVKD. The CDR3 has 12 amino acids. The CDR3 reads CAISDLSSGYTF.

This sequence joins TRBV5-5 and TRBJ1-4; TCRdb proposes TRBD1, but this gene call is untestable without DNA. The CDR3 is 16 amino acids. Germline CDR1 is SGHKS and CDR2 is YYEKEE (reference sequence). This chain's CDR3 is CASSLLGTGNNEKLFF.

The rearrangement links TRBV29-1 to TRBJ2-1; TCRdb's D call of TRBD2 is untestable without DNA. CDR3 length: 12 amino acids. Germline CDR1 SQVTM, CDR2 ANQGSEA. CDR3 loop: CSVPGLANEQFF.

The chain combines TRBV18 with TRBJ2-5. CDR3 length: 12 amino acids. From germline, CDR1 is KGHSH and CDR2 LQKENI. This CDR3 is CASSPQKETQYF.

V usage is TRBV3-1 and J usage is TRBJ2-1. The CDR3 has 16 residues. In germline, CDR1 is LGHDT, CDR2 YNNKEL (reference sequence). Here the CDR3 reads CASSQGERPPYNEQFF.

The chain combines TRBV27 with TRBJ2-1; TCRdb returns TRBD2, unconfirmable since there is no DNA. Germline V gives CDR1 MNHEY, CDR2 SMNVEV (reference sequence). The CDR3 runs to 13 residues. The CDR3 here is CASSSSGGAEQFF.